This TCR beta chain was captured by sequencing in a study of yellow fever vaccine responses in identical twins. Findings and caveats of the study: Vaccine T cell responses of twins reportedly seemed partly convergent and partly personalized.

A single record per CDR3 protein comes from TCRdb applying MiXCR to the RT-PCR reads. The sample contains about 23,000 distinct CDR3 sequences, around 74% of which appear only once. There are a few counts of this clonotype. Its specificity is unknown. Germline V gives CDR1 SQVTM, CDR2 ANQGSEA. Trimming took 7 bases from V and 5 from J; bases not matched to a gene: 19. The CDR3 sequence is 16 residues long. Sample: T cells from blood (PBMCs), unsorted or a sorted subset (not recorded which), taken before or after yellow fever vaccination (not recorded which). V is TRBV29-1 and J is TRBJ2-5; 7 positions agree with TRBD1. This TCR was recovered from a woman between 18 and 29 years old who received the yellow fever vaccine. CDR3 loop: CSATPLAQGVKETQYF. Here the CDR3 DNA reads TGCAGCGCCACCCCCCTCGCTCAGGGGGTTAAGGAGACCCAGTACTTC.